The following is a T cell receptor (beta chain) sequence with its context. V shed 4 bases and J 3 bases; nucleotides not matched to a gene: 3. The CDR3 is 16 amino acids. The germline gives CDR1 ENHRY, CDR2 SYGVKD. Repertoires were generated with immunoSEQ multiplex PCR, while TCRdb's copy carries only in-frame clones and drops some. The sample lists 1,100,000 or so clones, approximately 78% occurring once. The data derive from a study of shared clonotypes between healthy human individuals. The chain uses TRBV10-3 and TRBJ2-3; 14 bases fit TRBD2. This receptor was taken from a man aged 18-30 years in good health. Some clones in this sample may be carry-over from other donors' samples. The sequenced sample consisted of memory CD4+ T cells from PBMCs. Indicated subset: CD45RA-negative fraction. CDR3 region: CAISGLAGGGTDTQYF. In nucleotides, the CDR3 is TGTGCCATCAGTGGACTAGCGGGAGGGGGGACAGATACGCAGTATTTT.